A single T cell receptor (beta chain) is shown here with its context. The same CDR3 is also encoded by other DNA sequences in this sample. This CDR3 is 15 amino acids long. Germline V CDR1 and CDR2: SGHNT, YYREEE (reference sequence). Losses at the gene ends were 0 bases for V and 1 base for J; bases not matched to a gene: 2. The data are from a study of beta chain features in type 1 diabetes. Reverse transcribing all isolated RNA meant expressed TCRB transcripts were sequenced. Assay used: immunoSEQ multiplex PCR; TCRdb lists only in-frame clones, some missing. The sample lists around 500,000 clones, about an eighth occurring once.

V gene TRBV5-4 combines with J gene TRBJ2-3; 7 bases match TRBD2. Sample: naive CD4+ T cells from blood. This TCR was recovered from a woman in her late teens or twenties in good health. The CDR3 sequence is CASSLAAGGTDTQYF. For the CDR3, the DNA is TGTGCCAGCAGCTTGGCGGCGGGAGGCACAGATACGCAGTATTTT.